The 16 T cell receptor beta chains reported below all come from one sample, sequenced in a study of cytomegalovirus exposure and HLA in healthy donors. The PCR employed 60 Vbeta primers together with 13 Jbeta primers. Assay used: immunoSEQ multiplex PCR; TCRdb lists only in-frame clones, some missing. The repertoire includes approximately 170,000 clones, over 80% of them detected once, and just over 4.5% sits in the top ten. The sample taken for sequencing was PBMCs. These receptors were obtained from a woman aged 50 to 60 in good health and CMV-seropositive.

V gene TRBV18 combines with J gene TRBJ1-1; tentatively, D is TRBD1 (5 bases). V lost 3 bases to trimming and J lost 1 base, with 21 bases between them. Germline CDR1 is KGHSH and CDR2 is LQKENI. CDR3 length: 18 amino acids. As DNA, the CDR3 is TGTGCCAGCTCACCCGAGTCGGGGGTAGGGTATGGGAACACTGAAGCTTTCTTT. It translates to CASSPESGVGYGNTEAFF. The variable domain in full, completed from reference TRBV18 and TRBJ1-1, reads NAGVMQNPRHLVRRRGQEARLRCSPMKGHSHVYWYRQLPEEGLKFMVYLQKENIIDESGMPKERFSAEFPKEGPSILRIQQVVRGDSAAYFCASSPESGVGYGNTEAFFGQGTRLTVV.

The V call is TRBV7-9, the J call TRBJ2-5, with D possibly matching TRBD1 (6 bases). This CDR3 region has 13 residues. From germline, CDR1 is SEHNR and CDR2 FQNEAQ (reference sequence). The V end was cut by 5 bases, the J end by 3 bases, with 10 bases between. CDR3 sequence: CASSQDSKETQYF. CDR3 nucleotide sequence: TGTGCCAGCAGCCAGGACAGTAAAGAGACCCAGTACTTC.

This clone showed up just a few times. This chain connects TRBV5-8 to TRBJ1-1; D gene ambiguous. The CDR3 runs to 14 residues. In germline, CDR1 is SGHTS, CDR2 YDEGEE. V was cut by 0 bases and J by 5 bases, with 11 bases left in between. CDR3 bases: TGTGCCAGCAGCTTGGCCGGGGAAATTACTGAAGCTTTCTTT. Its translation is CASSLAGEITEAFF.

V and J are TRBV5-1 and TRBJ2-5; a weak D match, TRBD1 (5 bases). V was trimmed by 5 bases and J by 11 bases, leaving 25 bases between them. The CDR3 has 15 amino acids. The germline CDR1 and CDR2 sequences are SGHRS and YFSETQ. The CDR3 loop is CASRGNLAGSKEQYF. The CDR3 DNA reads as TGCGCCAGCAGGGGCAACTTAGCAGGGTCGAAGGAGCAGTACTTC.

This clone was picked up a small number of times. The chain links TRBV9 to TRBJ2-2; tentatively, D is TRBD2 (7 bases). V lost 4 bases to trimming and J lost 5 bases, with 24 bases between them. CDR1 SGDLS and CDR2 YYNGEE come from the germline V gene. CDR3 length: 18 residues. DNA for the CDR3: TGTGCCAGCAGCCCCTCGCTGGGCGGGGGCCATGGGACCGGGGAGCTGTTTTTT. It specifies CASSPSLGGGHGTGELFF.

The J gene is TRBJ1-1, the V gene TRBV2, with no clear D. The CDR3 spans 14 residues. Germline-derived CDR1 and CDR2 are SNHLY and FYNNEI. The ends were cut back, 2 bases at V and 11 bases at J, with 18 bases in the middle. The CDR3 DNA is TGTGCCAGCAGTGAACTTGGTCACATAGGGAGGGCTTTCTTT. Translation gives CASSELGHIGRAFF.

The chain combines TRBV5-1 with TRBJ1-3; D may be TRBD1 (6 bases). CDR3 length equals 18 residues. Germline-derived CDR1 and CDR2 are SGHRS and YFSETQ. V dropped 4 bases and J dropped 0 bases, with 20 bases sitting between them. The CDR3 DNA reads TGCGCCAGCAGCCCCGAGCCTTATGACAGGTACTCTGGAAACACCATATATTTT. Its translation is CASSPEPYDRYSGNTIYF.

CDR3 in DNA: TGTGCCAGCAGTTCGACAGGATATGGCTACACCTTC. Translated: CASSSTGYGYTF. V is TRBV28 and J is TRBJ1-2, with D tentatively TRBD1 (6 bases). The germline gives CDR1 MDHEN, CDR2 SYDVKM. Trimming took 4 bases from V and 5 from J, leaving 8 bases between them. This CDR3 region has 12 residues.

The J gene is TRBJ1-5, the V gene TRBV28, with TRBD1 identical over 7 bases. Germline V lookup: CDR1 MDHEN, CDR2 SYDVKM. J lost 2 bases, V lost 6 bases, and 7 bases had no gene match. The CDR3 runs 15 residues. The CDR3 sequence: CASSSAGGRNQPQHF. CDR3 nucleotide sequence: TGTGCCAGCAGCTCCGCAGGGGGGCGCAATCAGCCCCAGCATTTT.

The rearrangement links TRBV9 to TRBJ1-6, with 10 bases matching TRBD1. V shed 0 bases and J 5 bases; nucleotides not matched to a gene: 5. This CDR3 is built from 17 residues. Germline values: CDR1 SGDLS, CDR2 YYNGEE. CDR3 sequence: CASSVDLGTGDNSPLHF. CDR3 nucleotides: TGTGCCAGCAGCGTAGATTTAGGGACAGGGGATAATTCACCCCTCCACTTT.

The V call is TRBV7-8, the J call TRBJ2-1, with D perhaps TRBD1 (5 bases). Looked up from germline, CDR1 is SGHVS and CDR2 is FQNEAQ. V shed 6 bases and J shed 2 bases, with 17 bases lying between them. The length of the CDR3 is 16 residues. CDR3 loop: CASREGAVQTYNEQFF. The CDR3 DNA sequence: TGTGCCAGCAGAGAAGGGGCAGTCCAGACCTACAATGAGCAGTTCTTC.

V gene TRBV19 combines with J gene TRBJ1-2; 8 nucleotides align to TRBD1. Unmatched junction bases numbered 13, after V lost 9 bases and J lost 1 base. This CDR3 is built from 16 residues. Per the germline V gene, CDR1 is LNHDA and CDR2 is SQIVND (reference sequence). The CDR3 region is CARTRRGRGDNYGYTF. CDR3 bases: TGTGCCAGAACGCGCAGGGGGCGCGGGGATAACTATGGCTACACCTTC.

The chain carries TRBV9 and TRBJ1-1, with 7 nucleotides matching TRBD1. This CDR3 contains 15 residues. The trim removed 3 bases at V and 0 bases at J, leaving 5 bases unmatched. Germline-derived CDR1 and CDR2 are SGDLS and YYNGEE. CDR3: CASSASGTVNTEAFF. DNA of the CDR3: TGTGCCAGCAGCGCCTCCGGGACAGTGAACACTGAAGCTTTCTTT. Full variable domain (rest looked up from reference TRBV9 and TRBJ1-1): DSGVTQTPKHLITATGQRVTLRCSPRSGDLSVYWYQQSLDQGLQFLIQYYNGEERAKGNILERFSAQQFPDLHSELNLSSLELGDSALYFCASSASGTVNTEAFFGQGTRLTVV.

CDR3 sequence reads: CASSGQNRGGGYTF. DNA for the CDR3: TGTGCCAGCAGTGGCCAAAACAGGGGTGGAGGCTACACCTTC. The rearrangement uses TRBV25-1 and TRBJ1-2; 7 bases are shared with TRBD1. CDR3 size: 14 residues. V lost 4 bases and J lost 8; bases outside the gene matches: 10. CDR1 and CDR2 from the germline V gene are MGHDK and SYGVNS.

V and J are TRBV10-3 and TRBJ1-5, with 10 bases aligning to TRBD1. In germline, CDR1 is ENHRY, CDR2 SYGVKD. The CDR3 is made up of 15 amino acids. J gave up 4 bases and V 6 bases, and 6 bases lay outside the gene matches. For the CDR3, the DNA is TGTGCCATCAGGGAGACAGGGGGCCCGAATCAGCCCCAGCATTTT. As protein: CAIRETGGPNQPQHF.

The V and J genes are TRBV9 and TRBJ2-1, with TRBD1 matching over 7 bases. Germline V gene data show CDR1 as SGDLS and CDR2 as YYNGEE. Trimming took 6 bases from V and 9 from J; bases not matched to a gene: 6. CDR3 length: 12 amino acids. The CDR3: CASNNRGSEQFF. As DNA, the CDR3 is TGTGCCAGCAATAACAGGGGAAGTGAGCAGTTCTTC.